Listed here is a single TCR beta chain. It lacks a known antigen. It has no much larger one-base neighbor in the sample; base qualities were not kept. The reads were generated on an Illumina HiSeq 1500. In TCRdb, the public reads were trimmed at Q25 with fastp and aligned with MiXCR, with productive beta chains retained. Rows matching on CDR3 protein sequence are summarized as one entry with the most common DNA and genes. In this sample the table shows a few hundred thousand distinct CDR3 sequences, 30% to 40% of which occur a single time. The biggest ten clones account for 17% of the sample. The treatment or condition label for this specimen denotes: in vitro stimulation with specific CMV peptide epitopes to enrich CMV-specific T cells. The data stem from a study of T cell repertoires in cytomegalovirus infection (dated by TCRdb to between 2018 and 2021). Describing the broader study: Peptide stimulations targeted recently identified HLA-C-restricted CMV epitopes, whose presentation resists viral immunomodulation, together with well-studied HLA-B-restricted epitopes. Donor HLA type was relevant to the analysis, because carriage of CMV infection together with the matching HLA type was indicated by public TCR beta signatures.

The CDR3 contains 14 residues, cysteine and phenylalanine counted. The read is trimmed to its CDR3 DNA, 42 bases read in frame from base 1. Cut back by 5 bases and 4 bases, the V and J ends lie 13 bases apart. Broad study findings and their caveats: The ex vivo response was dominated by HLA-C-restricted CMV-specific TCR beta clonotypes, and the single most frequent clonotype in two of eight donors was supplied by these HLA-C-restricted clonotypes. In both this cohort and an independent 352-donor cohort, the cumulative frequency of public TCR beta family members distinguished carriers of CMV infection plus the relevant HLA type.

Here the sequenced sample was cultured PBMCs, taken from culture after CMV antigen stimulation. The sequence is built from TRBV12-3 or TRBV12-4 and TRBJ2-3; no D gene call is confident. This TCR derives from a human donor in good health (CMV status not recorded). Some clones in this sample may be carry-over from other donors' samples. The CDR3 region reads CASSLVSSPDTQYF. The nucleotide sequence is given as TGTGCCAGCAGTCTCGTGTCCTCCCCAGATACGCAGTATTTT.